This TCR beta chain comes out of a study of blood T cells in healthy people across ages. The second PCR ran about 6 to 12 cycles with a sample-barcoded 5' primer and J-beta primers. TCRdb re-analysed the 5' RACE reads in MiXCR, keeping a single row per CDR3 protein. The table lists about 640,000 distinct CDR3 sequences, roughly 50% of them singletons. The sequence came from a man in his 60s in good health. The sequencing sample was made of blood.

CDR3 DNA sequence: TGTGCCACCAGCACCCGGGACAGGGGGTCCTATAATTCACCCCTCCACTTT. Its protein is CATSTRDRGSYNSPLHF. This chain connects TRBV15 to TRBJ1-6; 11 nucleotides align to TRBD1. This CDR3 contains 17 residues. Trimming at V came to 4 bases and at J to 1 base, leaving 3 bases not matched to a gene. The germline CDR1 and CDR2 sequences are LNHNV and YYDKDF (reference sequence). Based on the CDR3 plus reference TRBV15 and TRBJ1-6, the full variable domain is DAMVIQNPRYQVTQFGKPVTLSCSQTLNHNVMYWYQQKSSQAPKLLFHYYDKDFNNEADTPDNFQSRRPNTSFCFLDIRSPGLGDTAMYLCATSTRDRGSYNSPLHFGNGTRLTVT.